This T cell receptor (beta chain) stems from a study of OX40 agonist ivuxolimab in advanced cancers. The CDR3 is 14 residues long. Trimming shortened V by 4 bases and J by 2 bases, and 9 bases separated the two germline ends. The germline gives CDR1 SGHAT, CDR2 FQNNGV. Details on this clone: Antigen: not known.

The protocol was immunoSEQ multiplex PCR, while the TCRdb copy is restricted to in-frame clones and leaves out a portion. Seen here are 45,000 to 60,000 clones, 79% observed once, and the top ten hold 1.5% to 2%. General study points: The study observed clonal expansion of CD4+ and CD8+ blood T cells by week 6 at 0.1 to 3.0 mg/kg. CD8+ T cells showed, on average, more clonal expansion than CD4+ cells.

The rearrangement links TRBV11-2 to TRBJ1-3; D unclear. The material was CD4+ or CD8+ T cells sorted from blood, obtained in a trial of the OX40 agonist ivuxolimab. The receptor comes from an adult with an advanced solid tumor such as melanoma, head and neck, liver or kidney cancer. CDR3 protein: CASSSQLAGNTIYF. The CDR3 nucleotides are TGTGCCAGCAGCTCACAGCTAGCTGGAAACACCATATATTTT.